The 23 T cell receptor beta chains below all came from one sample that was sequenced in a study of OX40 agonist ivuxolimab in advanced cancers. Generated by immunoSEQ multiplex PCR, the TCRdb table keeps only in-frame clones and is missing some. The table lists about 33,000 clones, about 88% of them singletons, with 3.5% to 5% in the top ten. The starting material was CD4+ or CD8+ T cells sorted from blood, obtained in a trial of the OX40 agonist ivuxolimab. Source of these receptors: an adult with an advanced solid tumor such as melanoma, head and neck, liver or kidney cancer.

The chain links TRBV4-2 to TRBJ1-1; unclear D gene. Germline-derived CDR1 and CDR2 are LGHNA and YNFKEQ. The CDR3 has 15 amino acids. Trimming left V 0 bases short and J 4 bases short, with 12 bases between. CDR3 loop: CASSQDLGGPTEAFF. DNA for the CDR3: TGTGCCAGCAGCCAAGACTTAGGAGGGCCCACTGAAGCTTTCTTT.

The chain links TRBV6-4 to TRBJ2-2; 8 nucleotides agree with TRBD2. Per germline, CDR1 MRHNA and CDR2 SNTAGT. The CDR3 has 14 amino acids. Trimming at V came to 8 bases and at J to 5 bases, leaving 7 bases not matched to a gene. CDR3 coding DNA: TGTGCCAGCCGAGCGGGGGCCGGGACCGGGGAGCTGTTTTTT. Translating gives CASRAGAGTGELFF.

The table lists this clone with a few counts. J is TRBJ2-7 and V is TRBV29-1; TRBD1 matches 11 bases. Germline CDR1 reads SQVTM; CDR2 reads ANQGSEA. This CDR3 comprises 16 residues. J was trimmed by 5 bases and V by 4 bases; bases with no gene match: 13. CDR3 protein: CSVGGRYGTGGDEQYF. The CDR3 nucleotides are TGCAGCGTTGGGGGGCGATACGGGACAGGGGGGGACGAGCAGTACTTC.

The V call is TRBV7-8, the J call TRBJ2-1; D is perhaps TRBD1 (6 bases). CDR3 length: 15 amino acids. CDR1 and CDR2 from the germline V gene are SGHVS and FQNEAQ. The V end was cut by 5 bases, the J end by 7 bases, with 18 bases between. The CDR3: CASSPQGSFWNEQFF. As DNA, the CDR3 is TGTGCCAGCAGCCCACAGGGTTCGTTTTGGAATGAGCAGTTCTTC.

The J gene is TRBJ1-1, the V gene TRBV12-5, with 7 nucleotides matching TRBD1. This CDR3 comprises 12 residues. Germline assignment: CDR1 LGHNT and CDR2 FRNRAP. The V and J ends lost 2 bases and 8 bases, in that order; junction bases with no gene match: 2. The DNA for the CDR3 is TGTGCTAGTGGTTTGTCGACAGGGGAAGCTTTCTTT. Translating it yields CASGLSTGEAFF.

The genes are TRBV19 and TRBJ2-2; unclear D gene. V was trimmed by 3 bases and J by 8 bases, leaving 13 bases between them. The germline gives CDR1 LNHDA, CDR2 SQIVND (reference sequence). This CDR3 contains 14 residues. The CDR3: CASSINRVGGELFF. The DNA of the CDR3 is TGTGCCAGTAGTATTAATCGGGTAGGAGGGGAGCTGTTTTTT.

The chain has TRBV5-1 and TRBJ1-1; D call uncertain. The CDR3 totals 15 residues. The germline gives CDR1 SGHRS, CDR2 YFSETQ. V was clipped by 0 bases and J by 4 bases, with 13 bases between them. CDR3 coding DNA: TGCGCCAGCAGCTTGGGGGCTGGGGTCGGCACTGAAGCTTTCTTT. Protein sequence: CASSLGAGVGTEAFF.

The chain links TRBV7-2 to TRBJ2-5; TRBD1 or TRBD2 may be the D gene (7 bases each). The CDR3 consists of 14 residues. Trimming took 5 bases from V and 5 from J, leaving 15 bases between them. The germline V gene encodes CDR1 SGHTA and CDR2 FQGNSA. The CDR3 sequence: CASSPGGAMETQYF. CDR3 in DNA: TGTGCCAGCAGCCCAGGGGGGGCCATGGAGACCCAGTACTTC.

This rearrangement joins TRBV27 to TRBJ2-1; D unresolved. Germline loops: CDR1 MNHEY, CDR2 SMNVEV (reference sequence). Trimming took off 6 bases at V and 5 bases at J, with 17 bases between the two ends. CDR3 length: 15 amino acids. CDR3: CASSLRPRANNEQFF. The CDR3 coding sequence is TGTGCCAGCAGCCTACGTCCACGCGCGAACAATGAGCAGTTCTTC.

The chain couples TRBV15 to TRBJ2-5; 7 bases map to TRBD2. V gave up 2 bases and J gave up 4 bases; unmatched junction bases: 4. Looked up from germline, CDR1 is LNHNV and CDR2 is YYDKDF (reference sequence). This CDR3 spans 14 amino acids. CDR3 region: CATSRLGLPETQYF. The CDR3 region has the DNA TGTGCCACCAGCAGATTGGGACTACCAGAGACCCAGTACTTC.

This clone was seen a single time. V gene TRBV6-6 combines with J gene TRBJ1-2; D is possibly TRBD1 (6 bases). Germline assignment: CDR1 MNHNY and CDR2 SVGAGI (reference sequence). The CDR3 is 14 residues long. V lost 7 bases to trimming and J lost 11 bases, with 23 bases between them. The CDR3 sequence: CASTVTDWGGGYTF. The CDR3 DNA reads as TGTGCCAGCACCGTAACGGACTGGGGAGGGGGATACACCTTC.

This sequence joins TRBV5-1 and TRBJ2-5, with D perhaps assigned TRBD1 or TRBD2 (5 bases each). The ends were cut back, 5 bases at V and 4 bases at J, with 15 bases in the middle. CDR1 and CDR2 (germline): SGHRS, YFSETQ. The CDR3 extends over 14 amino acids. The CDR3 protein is CASRRGADLETQYF. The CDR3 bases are TGCGCCAGCAGGAGGGGAGCGGACCTAGAGACCCAGTACTTC.

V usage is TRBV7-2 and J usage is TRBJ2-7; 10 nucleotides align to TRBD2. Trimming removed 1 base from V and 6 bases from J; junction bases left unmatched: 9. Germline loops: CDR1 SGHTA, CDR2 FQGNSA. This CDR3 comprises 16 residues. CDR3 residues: CASSLEALAGEPEQYF. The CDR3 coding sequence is TGTGCCAGCAGCTTAGAAGCCCTAGCGGGAGAACCCGAGCAGTACTTC.

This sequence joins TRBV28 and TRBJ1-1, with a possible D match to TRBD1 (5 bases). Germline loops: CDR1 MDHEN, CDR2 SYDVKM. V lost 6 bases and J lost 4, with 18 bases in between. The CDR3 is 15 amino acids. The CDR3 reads CASSSIGEGSTEAFF. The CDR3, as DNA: TGTGCCAGCAGCTCGATTGGGGAGGGGAGCACTGAAGCTTTCTTT.

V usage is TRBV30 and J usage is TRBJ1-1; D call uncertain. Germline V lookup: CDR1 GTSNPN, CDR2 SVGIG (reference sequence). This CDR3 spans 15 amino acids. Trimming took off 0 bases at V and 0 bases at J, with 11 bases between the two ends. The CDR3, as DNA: TGTGCCTGGAGTGTACCGAGGAGGTTGAACACTGAAGCTTTCTTT. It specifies CAWSVPRRLNTEAFF.

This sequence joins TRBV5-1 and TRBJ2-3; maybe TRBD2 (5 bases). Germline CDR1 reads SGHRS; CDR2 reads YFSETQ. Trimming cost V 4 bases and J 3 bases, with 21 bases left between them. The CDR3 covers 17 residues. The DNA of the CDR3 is TGCGCCAGCAGCCCCGGAGGATCACGACGATTGACAGATACGCAGTATTTT. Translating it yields CASSPGGSRRLTDTQYF.

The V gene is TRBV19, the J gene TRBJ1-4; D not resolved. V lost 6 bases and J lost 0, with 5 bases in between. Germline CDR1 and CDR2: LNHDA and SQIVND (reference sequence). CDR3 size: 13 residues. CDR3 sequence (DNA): TGTGCCAGTAGGTCCACAACTAATGAAAAACTGTTTTTT. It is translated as CASRSTTNEKLFF.

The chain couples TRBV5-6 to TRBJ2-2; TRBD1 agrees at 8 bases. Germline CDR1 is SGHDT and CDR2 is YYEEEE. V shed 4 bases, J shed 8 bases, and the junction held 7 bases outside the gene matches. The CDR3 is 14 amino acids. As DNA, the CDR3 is TGTGCCAGCAGCCGGCGCAGGGGGCGAGGGGAGCTGTTTTTT. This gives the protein CASSRRRGRGELFF.

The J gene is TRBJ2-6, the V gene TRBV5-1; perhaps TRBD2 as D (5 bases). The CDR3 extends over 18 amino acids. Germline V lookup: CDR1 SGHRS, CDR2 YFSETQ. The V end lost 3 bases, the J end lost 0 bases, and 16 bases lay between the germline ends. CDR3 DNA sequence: TGCGCCAGCAGCTCGCGGAGCGGAACCGGCTCTGGGGCCAACGTCCTGACTTTC. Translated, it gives CASSSRSGTGSGANVLTF. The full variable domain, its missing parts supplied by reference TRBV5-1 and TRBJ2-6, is KAGVTQTPRYLIKTRGQQVTLSCSPISGHRSVSWYQQTPGQGLQFLFEYFSETQRNKGNFPGRFSGRQFSNSRSEMNVSTLELGDSALYLCASSSRSGTGSGANVLTFGAGSRLTVL.

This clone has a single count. This chain's CDR3 is CASSSPGHYGYTF. The DNA for the CDR3 is TGTGCCAGCAGTTCTCCGGGACACTATGGCTACACCTTC. The chain uses TRBV28 and TRBJ1-2; D may be TRBD1 (5 bases). There are 13 residues in the CDR3. Germline V lookup: CDR1 MDHEN, CDR2 SYDVKM. V lost 4 bases and J lost 3, with 9 bases in between.

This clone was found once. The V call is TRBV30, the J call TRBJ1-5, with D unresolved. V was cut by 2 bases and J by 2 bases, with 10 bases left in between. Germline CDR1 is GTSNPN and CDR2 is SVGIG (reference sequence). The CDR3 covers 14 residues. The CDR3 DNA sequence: TGTGCCTGGAGTAGGTCAACAGGCAATCAGCCCCAGCATTTT. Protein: CAWSRSTGNQPQHF.

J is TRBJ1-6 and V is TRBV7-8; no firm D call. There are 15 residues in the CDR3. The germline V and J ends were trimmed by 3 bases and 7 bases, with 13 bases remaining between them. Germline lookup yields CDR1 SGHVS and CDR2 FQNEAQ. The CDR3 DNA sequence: TGTGCCAGCAGCTTCTCGGGCCCTCGGAATTCACCCCTCCACTTT. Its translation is CASSFSGPRNSPLHF.

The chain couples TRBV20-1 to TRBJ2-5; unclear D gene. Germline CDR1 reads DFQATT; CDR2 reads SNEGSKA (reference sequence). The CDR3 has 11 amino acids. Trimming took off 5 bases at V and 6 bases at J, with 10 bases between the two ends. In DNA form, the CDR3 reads TGCAGTGCTCCGGCTCCTAAGACCCAGTACTTC. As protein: CSAPAPKTQYF.